The 11 T cell receptor beta chains presented below share a single source sample, sequenced in a study of shared clonotypes between healthy human individuals. Here immunoSEQ multiplex PCR was the method, and the copy in TCRdb shows in-frame clones only, minus some. The repertoire holds around 1,100,000 clones, with 70% to 85% as singletons. The source material was memory CD4+ T cells from PBMCs. Specified subset: CD45RA-negative fraction. These receptor sequences come from a man younger than 30 in good health. Some clones in this sample may be carry-over from other donors' samples.

The chain links TRBV28 to TRBJ1-1, with D tentatively TRBD1 (6 bases). CDR1 is MDHEN, CDR2 SYDVKM, per germline. The CDR3 extends over 14 amino acids. The V end lost 3 bases, the J end lost 1 base, and 9 bases lay between the germline ends. The CDR3 reads CASSLPQGNTEAFF. DNA for the CDR3: TGTGCCAGCAGTTTGCCACAGGGGAACACTGAAGCTTTCTTT. Complete variable domain (other parts from reference TRBV28 and TRBJ1-1): DVKVTQSSRYLVKRTGEKVFLECVQDMDHENMFWYRQDPGLGLRLIYFSYDVKMKEKGDIPEGYSVSREKKERFSLILESASTNQTSMYLCASSLPQGNTEAFFGQGTRLTVV.

This clone was counted a single time. The chain has TRBV18 and TRBJ2-1, with 7 bases identical to TRBD2. Germline CDR1 reads KGHSH; CDR2 reads LQKENI. The CDR3 extends over 14 amino acids. Unmatched junction bases numbered 7, after V lost 9 bases and J lost 2 bases. For the CDR3, the DNA is TGTGCCAGTAAGGGAGGGGAGGCCTACAATGAGCAGTTCTTC. Translated: CASKGGEAYNEQFF.

The chain couples TRBV7-2 to TRBJ2-5; D possibly matches TRBD1 or TRBD2 (5 bases each). Germline loops: CDR1 SGHTA, CDR2 FQGNSA. Between the trimmed V and J ends, which lost 4 bases and 4 bases, there was a span of 13 bases. The CDR3 spans 14 residues. Here the CDR3 DNA reads TGTGCCAGCAGCTCGGGACCGAGTAGAGAGACCCAGTACTTC. Amino acids: CASSSGPSRETQYF. The complete variable domain, with remaining parts taken from reference TRBV7-2 and TRBJ2-5, reads GAGVSQSPSNKVTEKGKDVELRCDPISGHTALYWYRQSLGQGLEFLIYFQGNSAPDKSGLPSDRFSAERTGGSVSTLTIQRTQQEDSAVYLCASSSGPSRETQYFGPGTRLLVL.

The rearrangement joins TRBV5-5 to TRBJ1-2; no reliable D call. V dropped 7 bases and J dropped 4 bases, with 14 bases sitting between them. The CDR3 spans 13 residues. CDR1 is SGHKS and CDR2 is YYEKEE in the germline V gene (reference sequence). The CDR3 nucleotides read TGTGCCAGCCACGCCGAGCTTGTCTATGGCTACACCTTC. Translation: CASHAELVYGYTF.

Comment on this clone: A read error is possible here, since a much larger clone lies one base away. The same CDR3 can be traced to other DNA sequences in this sample. The chain has TRBV5-1 and TRBJ2-5, with D uncertain. The CDR3 spans 14 residues. CDR1 and CDR2 from the germline V gene are SGHRS and YFSETQ. V gave up 0 bases and J gave up 4 bases, with 10 bases separating them. Here the CDR3 reads CASSLVGPGETQYF. For the CDR3, the DNA is TGCGCCAGCAGCTTGGTTGGCCCTGGAGAGACCCAGTACTTC.

This clone came up many times. The chain employs TRBV7-2 and TRBJ2-6; 7 positions match TRBD1. The CDR3 spans 16 residues. From germline, CDR1 is SGHTA and CDR2 FQGNSA. The ends lost 5 bases at V and 0 bases at J; junction bases unmatched: 4. CDR3 in amino acids: CASSASGGSGANVLTF. CDR3 nucleotides: TGTGCCAGCAGCGCCTCAGGGGGCTCTGGGGCCAACGTCCTGACTTTC. The variable domain in full, with the rest retrieved from reference TRBV7-2 and TRBJ2-6, is GAGVSQSPSNKVTEKGKDVELRCDPISGHTALYWYRQSLGQGLEFLIYFQGNSAPDKSGLPSDRFSAERTGGSVSTLTIQRTQQEDSAVYLCASSASGGSGANVLTFGAGSRLTVL.

The J gene is TRBJ1-1, the V gene TRBV28; D remains ambiguous. CDR3 length equals 15 residues. Germline CDR1 is MDHEN and CDR2 is SYDVKM. V lost 4 bases and J lost 5, with 17 bases in between. CDR3 region: CASSSPHFRGTEAFF. The CDR3 DNA follows: TGTGCCAGCAGTTCACCTCACTTTCGGGGAACTGAAGCTTTCTTT.

V and J are TRBV18 and TRBJ2-7; a weak D match, TRBD2 (6 bases). The length of the CDR3 is 15 residues. Deletions cut 3 bases from V and 7 bases from J, with 19 bases between. Germline CDR1 KGHSH, CDR2 LQKENI. The CDR3 protein is CASSPLGGSSGEQYF. The CDR3 DNA is TGTGCCAGCTCACCCCTGGGAGGCTCCTCGGGGGAGCAGTACTTC. The whole variable domain, remainder taken from reference TRBV18 and TRBJ2-7, is NAGVMQNPRHLVRRRGQEARLRCSPMKGHSHVYWYRQLPEEGLKFMVYLQKENIIDESGMPKERFSAEFPKEGPSILRIQQVVRGDSAAYFCASSPLGGSSGEQYFGPGTRLTVT.

To note about this clone: One end of the junction does not line up with germline, which may come from a read error. V usage is TRBV29-1 and J usage is TRBJ1-1, with a tentative D call TRBD1 (5 bases). Germline V gene data show CDR1 as SQVTM and CDR2 as ANQGSEA. The CDR3 extends over 11 amino acids. CDR3 sequence reads: CSVESGPQAQF. CDR3 coding DNA: TGCAGCGTTGAATCGGGGCCCCAAGCCCAATTT.

The gene calls are TRBV6-6 and TRBJ1-2; possible D gene TRBD1, 6 bases. CDR3 length: 11 residues. Trimming removed 10 bases from V and 4 bases from J, with 10 bases in between. From germline, CDR1 is MNHNY and CDR2 SVGAGI (reference sequence). DNA of the CDR3: TGTGCCACCGGACAGTTCTATGGCTACACCTTC. Amino acid sequence: CATGQFYGYTF.

Turning to this clone: This specimen includes other DNA sequences encoding the same CDR3. The V gene is TRBV30, the J gene TRBJ1-3; no definite D call. Trimming stripped 0 bases from V and 0 bases from J, with 6 bases between. The CDR3 contains 14 residues. CDR1 GTSNPN and CDR2 SVGIG come from the germline V gene (reference sequence). This CDR3 is CAWSVGGSGNTIYF. The DNA for the CDR3 is TGTGCCTGGAGTGTAGGTGGCTCTGGAAACACCATATATTTT.